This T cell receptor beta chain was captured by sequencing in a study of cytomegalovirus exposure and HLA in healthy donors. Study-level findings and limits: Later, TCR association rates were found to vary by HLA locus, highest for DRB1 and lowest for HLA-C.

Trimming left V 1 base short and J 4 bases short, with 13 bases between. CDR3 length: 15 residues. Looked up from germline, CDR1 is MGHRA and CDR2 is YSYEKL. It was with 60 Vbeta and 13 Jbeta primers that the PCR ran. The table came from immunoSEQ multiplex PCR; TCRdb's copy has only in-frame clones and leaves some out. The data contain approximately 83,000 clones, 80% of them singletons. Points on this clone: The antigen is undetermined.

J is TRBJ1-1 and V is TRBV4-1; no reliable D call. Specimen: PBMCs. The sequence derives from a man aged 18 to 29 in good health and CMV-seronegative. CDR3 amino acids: CASSQVYGSGTEAFF. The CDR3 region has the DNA TGCGCCAGCAGCCAAGTTTATGGCTCAGGCACTGAAGCTTTCTTT.